This is a list of T cell receptor beta chains from one sample in a study of CD8 T cells in Susac syndrome. TCRdb re-analysed the immunoSEQ multiplex PCR reads in MiXCR, keeping a single row per CDR3 protein. The sample contains over 200,000 distinct CDR3 sequences, just under 95% of which appear only once. Sequencing was done on a sample of CD4+ T cells from PBMCs. These receptors all come from a human donor with multiple sclerosis. The CDR3 runs from the conserved cysteine through the conserved F or W. The order of the fields is D gene, J gene, clone size, V gene, CDR3 DNA, CDR3 protein. D genes are given only for firm matches. Clone sizes are given selectively: once, few, many, or a class where the clone is expanded.

- | TRBJ1-2 | - | TRBV4-1 | TGCGCCAGCAGCCAAAGCAGAAACTATGGCTACACCTTC | CASSQSRNYGYTF
- | TRBJ1-1 | - | TRBV30 | TGTGCCTGGAGGAGGACGTACAATGAAGCTTTCTTT | CAWRRTYNEAFF
- | TRBJ1-2 | - | TRBV20-1 | TGCAGTGCTAGTGGACAGAACTATGGCTACACCTTC | CSASGQNYGYTF
- | TRBJ1-5 | - | TRBV20-1 | TGCAGTGCTCCCTCGGGGGGCAATCAGCCCCAGCATTTT | CSAPSGGNQPQHF
- | TRBJ1-6 | - | TRBV7-9 | TGTGCCAGCAGCTTAGGACCCCCCCTCCACTTT | CASSLGPPLHF
TRBD2 | TRBJ2-1 | - | TRBV2 | TGTGCCAGGACTAGCGGAGGCAATGAGCAGTTCTTC | CARTSGGNEQFF
- | TRBJ2-3 | - | TRBV15 | TGTGCCACCAGCAGAGATCGCTGGACAGATACGCAGTATTTT | CATSRDRWTDTQYF
TRBD1 | TRBJ2-7 | - | TRBV7-2 | TGTGCCAGCAGCCGCGGGACAGGGGCTCTACCGCAGTACTTC | CASSRGTGALPQYF
- | TRBJ1-1 | - | TRBV30 | TGTGCCTGGAGGACAGGTCGGGACACTGAAGCTTTCTTT | CAWRTGRDTEAFF
- | TRBJ2-7 | - | TRBV20-1 | TGCAGTGCTACTGGGCCCACGGCGGGCGAGCAGTACTTC | CSATGPTAGEQYF
- | TRBJ2-3 | - | TRBV6-1 | TGTGCCAGCAGTCGAGGGGTCGCCAGGAACACAGATACGCAGTATTTT | CASSRGVARNTDTQYF
TRBD1 | TRBJ1-2 | - | TRBV20-1 | TGCAGTGCTTTGGACAGGGATGGAGAAGGCTACACCTTC | CSALDRDGEGYTF
- | TRBJ2-5 | once | TRBV7-9 | TGTGCCAGCAGCTTAAAAATCGGGACCCAGTACTTC | CASSLKIGTQYF
- | TRBJ1-1 | - | TRBV2 | TGTGCCAGCAGGGGGTGGGCGGCTGAAGCTTTCTTT | CASRGWAAEAFF
TRBD2 | TRBJ2-7 | - | TRBV29-1 | TGCAGCGTTGGAACTAGGACTAGCGGGGGGGCCGGGACCTACGAGCAGTACTTC | CSVGTRTSGGAGTYEQYF
- | TRBJ2-1 | - | TRBV4-2 | TGTGCCAGCAGCCAAGATAGTGGGGGGGCCTCTAATGAGCAGTTCTTC | CASSQDSGGASNEQFF
- | TRBJ1-6 | - | TRBV2 | TGTGCCAGCAGTATCACAGCGGCCTACTATAATTCACCCCTCCACTTT | CASSITAAYYNSPLHF
- | TRBJ2-1 | - | TRBV25-1 | TGTGCCAGCAGTGATCCCCGCAGGGCCAATGAGCAGTTCTTC | CASSDPRRANEQFF
- | TRBJ2-3 | once | TRBV12-3/TRBV12-4 | TGTGCCAGCGGGGGGACTGGAGATACGCAGTATTTT | CASGGTGDTQYF
- | TRBJ2-4 | - | TRBV6-1 | TGTGCCAGCGGAGGAGTAAACATTCAGTACTTC | CASGGVNIQYF
TRBD1 | TRBJ1-1 | - | TRBV29-1 | TGCAGCGTGAGGACAGGGGGAAGGACTGAAGCTTTCTTT | CSVRTGGRTEAFF
- | TRBJ2-7 | - | TRBV20-1 | TGCAGTGCTAGCGGAGGGGGGTATGGAGAGCAGTACTTC | CSASGGGYGEQYF
- | TRBJ1-3 | - | TRBV15 | TGTGCCACCAGCAGAGGACAGTCTGGAAACACCATATATTTT | CATSRGQSGNTIYF
- | TRBJ1-2 | once | TRBV30 | TGTGCCTGGTCCTCACTGTCGGGGTTCAGCGGCTACACCTTC | CAWSSLSGFSGYTF
- | TRBJ1-1 | - | TRBV5-4 | TGTGCCAGCAGCTTCGGGGAAGGAGGTGAAGCTTTCTTT | CASSFGEGGEAFF
- | TRBJ2-5 | - | TRBV12-3/TRBV12-4 | TGTGCCAGCGGGGGCTCAGGAGTTGAGACCCAGTACTTC | CASGGSGVETQYF
TRBD1 | TRBJ1-1 | - | TRBV12-3/TRBV12-4 | TGTGCCAGCACTAGGACAGGGCCCACTGAAGCTTTCTTT | CASTRTGPTEAFF
- | TRBJ2-1 | - | TRBV5-1 | TGCGCCAGCAGCGGGGCGCTAGCGCACATGGGCAATGAGCAGTTCTTC | CASSGALAHMGNEQFF
TRBD1 | TRBJ2-5 | once | TRBV30 | TGTGCCTGGAGTCAGAGGGGGCCTGAGACCCAGTACTTC | CAWSQRGPETQYF
- | TRBJ1-6 | - | TRBV30 | TGTGCCGGAACAGGCTACTCCTATAATTCACCCCTCCACTTT | CAGTGYSYNSPLHF
- | TRBJ1-5 | - | TRBV20-1 | TGCAGTGCTAGTTCCCTGCGGCCTCTAGGGGGTCAGCCCCAGCATTTT | CSASSLRPLGGQPQHF
- | TRBJ1-1 | - | TRBV25-1 | TGTGCCAGCAGTGACGGTTGGGGGCCTTTGAACACTGAAGCTTTCTTT | CASSDGWGPLNTEAFF
- | TRBJ2-7 | - | TRBV30 | TGTGCCTTAGGGGTCTCCTACGAGCAGTACTTC | CALGVSYEQYF
- | TRBJ2-3 | few | TRBV29-1 | TGCAGTGTCGGGGGAAGCACAGATACGCAGTATTTT | CSVGGSTDTQYF
- | TRBJ1-1 | - | TRBV5-1 | TGCGCCAGCAGCTGGAGGGGAGACATACTGAACACTGAAGCTTTCTTT | CASSWRGDILNTEAFF
TRBD1 | TRBJ1-4 | - | TRBV29-1 | TGCAGCGGGGGACAGGATAATGAAAAACTGTTTTTT | CSGGQDNEKLFF
- | TRBJ2-1 | - | TRBV6-1 | TGTGCCAGCAGTGAAGCCATGGGGAGAGACAATGAGCAGTTCTTC | CASSEAMGRDNEQFF
- | TRBJ1-2 | - | TRBV13 | TGTGCCAGCAGGCCCCCCCATCAGGGTGGAATGGGCTACACCTTC | CASRPPHQGGMGYTF
TRBD2 | TRBJ2-1 | - | TRBV14 | TGTGCCAGCAGCCCTAGCGGGGCATACAATGAGCAGTTCTTC | CASSPSGAYNEQFF
- | TRBJ1-1 | - | TRBV30 | TGTGCCTGGAGCCCAGGGACTGAAGCTTTCTTT | CAWSPGTEAFF
- | TRBJ1-2 | - | TRBV12-3/TRBV12-4 | TGTGCCAGCAGTTTACAGGGAGGCTATGGCTACACCTTC | CASSLQGGYGYTF
TRBD1 | TRBJ2-5 | - | TRBV6-5 | TGTGCCAGCAGGCCGGGACAGCCCCAAGAGACCCAGTACTTC | CASRPGQPQETQYF
- | TRBJ1-5 | - | TRBV12-3/TRBV12-4 | TGTGCCAGCAGCCCGAGAGAGGGCTTCCAGCCCCAGCATTTT | CASSPREGFQPQHF
- | TRBJ1-1 | - | TRBV10-3 | TGTGCCACGGCAACGGGCCCCTCGAACACTGAAGCTTTCTTT | CATATGPSNTEAFF
TRBD1 | TRBJ2-7 | - | TRBV5-1 | TGCGCCAGCAGCTTGACGGGACAGGGGTCCGAGCAGTACTTC | CASSLTGQGSEQYF
- | TRBJ1-4 | - | TRBV7-9 | TGTGCCAGCAGCCCAGGGGAAACTAATGAAAAACTGTTTTTT | CASSPGETNEKLFF
- | TRBJ2-5 | - | TRBV6-1 | TGTGCCAGCAGATCACAAGGGGTAGAGACCCAGTACTTC | CASRSQGVETQYF
TRBD2 | TRBJ2-3 | - | TRBV4-2 | TGTGCCAGCAGAGACGCGGGACTAGCGGGGGGGCCAGGGACGCAGTATTTT | CASRDAGLAGGPGTQYF
- | TRBJ1-2 | - | TRBV20-1 | TGCAGTGCTAGAGAGGATACTAACTATGGCTACACCTTC | CSAREDTNYGYTF
- | TRBJ1-2 | - | TRBV14 | TGTGCCAGCAGCCAAGGAAAAAACAGGGAAAACTATGGCTACACCTTC | CASSQGKNRENYGYTF
- | TRBJ1-1 | once | TRBV20-1 | TGCAGTGCTAGAAGGGGCGCGACGAACACTGAAGCTTTCTTT | CSARRGATNTEAFF
- | TRBJ2-1 | - | TRBV9 | TGTGCCAGCAGCGTAGGGGGGACGTACAATGAGCAGTTCTTC | CASSVGGTYNEQFF
- | TRBJ2-3 | - | TRBV29-1 | TGCAGCGTTGAAGTCGGGACAGATACGCAGTATTTT | CSVEVGTDTQYF
- | TRBJ1-4 | - | TRBV29-1 | TGCAGCGTCGTCATCACGGGAGGACCTAATGAAAAACTGTTTTTT | CSVVITGGPNEKLFF
TRBD1 | TRBJ2-5 | - | TRBV2 | TGTGCCAGCAGTGAAAAGACAGGGGCATTTCTAGAGACCCAGTACTTC | CASSEKTGAFLETQYF
TRBD2 | TRBJ2-5 | - | TRBV7-2 | TGTGCCAGCAGCCCAAATAGCGGGGGGGCCGTCGAGTACTTC | CASSPNSGGAVEYF
TRBD1 | TRBJ2-5 | - | TRBV7-8 | TGTGCCAGCAGCTCTACCGGGACAGGGGTACAAGAGACCCAGTACTTC | CASSSTGTGVQETQYF
TRBD2 | TRBJ2-1 | - | TRBV25-1 | TGTGCCAGCAGGGTGGGTAGCGGGGTAAACAATGAGCAGTTCTTC | CASRVGSGVNNEQFF
TRBD1 | TRBJ2-5 | - | TRBV29-1 | TGCAGCGTTGGGGGGGACAGGCAAGAGACCCAGTACTTC | CSVGGDRQETQYF
- | TRBJ2-3 | - | TRBV14 | TGTGCCAGCAGCCCCCTGGGTGGGAGCACAGATACGCAGTATTTT | CASSPLGGSTDTQYF